These T cell receptor beta chains were read from a single sample in a study of T cell repertoires in cytomegalovirus infection. MiXCR was run by TCRdb on the reads, yielding one entry per CDR3 protein. The table has more than 140,000 distinct CDR3 sequences, about 6.5% seen once. Specimen: PBMCs. The receptors derive from a human donor in good health (CMV status not recorded). Some clones in this sample may be carry-over from other donors' samples. CDR3s include the opening cysteine and the closing phenylalanine or tryptophan. Each record gives: clone size, V gene, J gene, D gene, CDR3 protein. A D gene is named only where the DNA matches it firmly. Clone size, where shown, is once, few, many, or a class for clones that have expanded.

many	TRBV7-2	TRBJ2-7	TRBD1	CASSKTGQGIHEQYF
many	TRBV29-1	TRBJ1-1	TRBD1	CSGGWTGHGRMNTEAFF
many	TRBV6-2/TRBV6-3	TRBJ1-5	.	CASSYPPTGSGQPQHF
.	TRBV5-1	TRBJ2-6	TRBD2	CASRSERGVNNPRSGANVLTF
many	TRBV7-2	TRBJ2-3	TRBD2	CASSLSSGGLTDTQYF
few	TRBV15	TRBJ2-5	TRBD1	CATSRDRDSEGETQYF
many	TRBV20-1	TRBJ2-7	.	CSARQFPELSEQYF
many	TRBV19	TRBJ2-1	.	CASSKGWDAVYNEQFF
many	TRBV6-2/TRBV6-3	TRBJ1-5	.	CASSYLKGNQPQHF
many	TRBV28	TRBJ1-6	.	CASCVRGSYNSPLHF
few	TRBV20-1	TRBJ2-7	TRBD1	CSARVIGTGTYDYEQYF
many	TRBV20-1	TRBJ2-1	.	CSASGLTGNSYNEQFF
.	TRBV19	TRBJ1-2	TRBD1	CASSTDRVNYGYTF
many	TRBV28	TRBJ1-2	.	CASSSAMVQLGYTF
few	TRBV4-1	TRBJ1-1	.	CASSQVGWGGNKAFF
many	TRBV10-2	TRBJ2-2	TRBD1	CASSDPNRGNTGELFF
.	TRBV19	TRBJ1-1	.	CASSMASRTEAFF
many	TRBV5-1	TRBJ2-3	TRBD2	CASSDAGGLADTQYF
many	TRBV7-2	TRBJ1-1	.	CASSLKPPQAEAFF
.	TRBV12-3/TRBV12-4	TRBJ1-2	.	CASSRDAYGYTF
many	TRBV2	TRBJ1-2	.	CASSEAGISGENGYTF
.	TRBV29-1	TRBJ1-4	TRBD1	CSVEGGGDSEKLFF
many	TRBV7-9	TRBJ1-1	.	CASSLGGEGGPTEAFF
many	TRBV7-2	TRBJ2-1	.	CASSPAPRGTYNEQFF
many	TRBV27	TRBJ2-4	TRBD1	CASSETGTASLLAKNIQYF
once	TRBV5-1	TRBJ2-3	TRBD2	CASSPRGGMAPEDTQYF
many	TRBV6-6	TRBJ1-2	.	CASSYLLDREPYGYTF
many	TRBV7-9	TRBJ1-2	TRBD1	CASSHRDRHTYGYTF
many	TRBV29-1	TRBJ2-2	.	CSVGHGLNTGELFF
many	TRBV20-1	TRBJ2-5	.	CTLTRGETQYF
many	TRBV11-2	TRBJ2-7	.	CASSLVSGNEQYF
many	TRBV7-8	TRBJ1-5	TRBD1	CASSLLAGGVGNQPQHF
many	TRBV11-2	TRBJ1-2	.	CASSPGGLSGYGYTF
many	TRBV7-8	TRBJ1-1	TRBD1	CASSLADRGGYTEAFF
many	TRBV12-5	TRBJ1-1	.	CASAGEPGAEAFF
many	TRBV7-2	TRBJ2-1	.	CASSADRPHEQFF
many	TRBV7-3	TRBJ2-1	.	CASSLNWGGNEQFF
many	TRBV12-3/TRBV12-4	TRBJ2-7	.	CASSSPMALDYEQYF
many	TRBV20-1	TRBJ2-7	TRBD1	CSAAGTETHEQYF
many	TRBV7-2	TRBJ2-5	.	CASSLGPEETQYF
.	TRBV5-1	TRBJ2-2	.	CASSRTVGGELFF
many	TRBV7-2	TRBJ2-3	.	CASSPTGLGTDTQYF
many	TRBV2	TRBJ1-5	TRBD1	CASTGQGVGQPQHF
many	TRBV10-3	TRBJ2-3	TRBD2	CAISESGGAADTQYF
many	TRBV7-2	TRBJ1-3	TRBD1	CASSRDRVSGNTIYF
many	TRBV7-9	TRBJ2-6	.	CASSPPLGSGANVLTF
few	TRBV19	TRBJ1-1	.	CASRPWEDASNTEAFF
.	TRBV3-1	TRBJ1-2	TRBD1	CASSQDGRDRARDGYTF
few	TRBV20-1	TRBJ1-2	.	CSAGHIRYGYTF
many	TRBV7-9	TRBJ1-1	.	CASSFAGNTEAFF
.	TRBV6-6	TRBJ1-1	.	CASSYKGEGTEAFF
many	TRBV5-5	TRBJ2-3	.	CASSLQGEDTQYF